The 21 T cell receptor beta chains reported below all come from one sample, sequenced in a study of shared clonotypes between healthy human individuals. Profiling relied on immunoSEQ multiplex PCR, and the TCRdb table lists in-frame clones only, not all of them. The sample lists approximately 1.1 million clones, 70% to 80% occurring once. The sequencing input was memory CD4+ T cells from PBMCs. As for subset: CD45RA-negative fraction. These receptors originate from a man aged 18 to 30 in good health. Some clones in this sample may be carry-over from other donors' samples.

In its sample, this clone was seen once. The chain recombines TRBV28 with TRBJ2-6, with a possible D match to TRBD1 (5 bases). V was pared by 9 bases and J by 4 bases, with 13 bases between. Germline CDR1 MDHEN, CDR2 SYDVKM. CDR3 size: 14 residues. This CDR3 reads CASTGSRGANVLTF. In DNA form, the CDR3 reads TGTGCCAGTACAGGTTCAAGAGGGGCCAACGTCCTGACTTTC.

This clone was detected ten times or more. The rearrangement links TRBV27 to TRBJ1-5, with a possible D match to TRBD1 (5 bases). The CDR3 covers 14 residues. V lost 5 bases, J lost 3 bases, and 11 bases lay in between. The germline gives CDR1 MNHEY, CDR2 SMNVEV (reference sequence). The CDR3 sequence: CASSGQGINQPQHF. The CDR3 DNA reads as TGTGCCAGCAGTGGGCAGGGAATCAATCAGCCCCAGCATTTT.

V is TRBV12-5 and J is TRBJ2-3, with 11 bases identical to TRBD2. There are 16 residues in the CDR3. Germline V gene data show CDR1 as LGHNT and CDR2 as FRNRAP. With V trimmed by 7 bases and J by 5 bases, 11 bases remained unmatched. CDR3 residues: CASASVTSGEVDTQYF. The CDR3 bases are TGTGCTAGTGCCTCGGTGACTAGCGGGGAGGTAGATACGCAGTATTTT.

The chain couples TRBV7-3 to TRBJ2-1, with a tentative D call TRBD2 (6 bases). The CDR3 consists of 17 residues. From germline, CDR1 is SGHTA and CDR2 FQGTGA. Trimming took off 3 bases at V and 0 bases at J, with 15 bases between the two ends. DNA of the CDR3: TGTGCCAGCAGCTTTAAGGGGACTCCGAGCTCCTACAATGAGCAGTTCTTC. Translated, it gives CASSFKGTPSSYNEQFF.

This clone was detected many times. This same CDR3 is encoded by further DNA sequences in the sample. The chain is built from TRBV5-1 and TRBJ1-2; D unclear. CDR3 length: 13 amino acids. In germline, CDR1 is SGHRS, CDR2 YFSETQ. V was trimmed by 0 bases and J by 3 bases, leaving 6 bases between them. CDR3 protein: CASSLVADYGYTF. CDR3 bases: TGCGCCAGCAGCTTGGTGGCGGACTATGGCTACACCTTC.

In this sample, this clone turned up a few times. The sample contains more than one DNA sequence encoding this CDR3. This chain uses TRBV7-9 with TRBJ2-3; the D is unclear. Germline assignment: CDR1 SEHNR and CDR2 FQNEAQ (reference sequence). The V and J ends lost 5 bases and 0 bases respectively, with 12 bases between them. CDR3 length: 15 residues. CDR3 amino acids: CASSEQRTSTDTQYF. The CDR3 coding sequence is TGTGCCAGCAGCGAACAGAGAACCAGCACAGATACGCAGTATTTT.

As for this clone: Other DNA variants within this sample encode the same CDR3. The chain couples TRBV7-3 to TRBJ2-3; D is undetermined. V shed 0 bases and J shed 4 bases, with 5 bases lying between them. This CDR3 spans 13 amino acids. CDR1 is SGHTA and CDR2 is FQGTGA in the germline V gene. CDR3 sequence reads: CASSLTSPDTQYF. The CDR3 DNA reads TGTGCCAGCAGCTTAACTAGCCCAGATACGCAGTATTTT.

The chain links TRBV20-1 to TRBJ1-3; D is uncertain. The CDR3 length is 10 residues. The germline gives CDR1 DFQATT, CDR2 SNEGSKA (reference sequence). The germline V and J ends were trimmed by 1 base and 7 bases, with 2 bases remaining between them. Here the CDR3 reads CSARGNTIYF. DNA of the CDR3: TGCAGTGCTAGAGGGAACACCATATATTTT.

The chain combines TRBV7-9 with TRBJ1-3; 9 bases map to TRBD1. The CDR3 covers 16 residues. Germline CDR1 is SEHNR and CDR2 is FQNEAQ (reference sequence). After removal of 4 bases from V and 0 bases from J, the junction contained 4 bases not matched to a gene. The CDR3 reads CASSSQGALSGNTIYF. As DNA, the CDR3 is TGTGCCAGCAGCTCACAGGGGGCCCTCTCTGGAAACACCATATATTTT.

The J gene is TRBJ2-2, the V gene TRBV28; possibly TRBD1 for D (5 bases). Per germline, CDR1 MDHEN and CDR2 SYDVKM. The CDR3 is made up of 13 amino acids. Trimming took off 9 bases at V and 4 bases at J, with 12 bases between the two ends. CDR3 region: CASTYRLTGELFF. As DNA, the CDR3 is TGTGCCAGTACTTACAGGCTCACCGGGGAGCTGTTTTTT.

This sequence joins TRBV5-8 and TRBJ1-5; D is unclear. The CDR3 runs to 15 residues. Germline assignment: CDR1 SGHTS and CDR2 YDEGEE. The V end was cut by 4 bases, the J end by 4 bases, with 15 bases between. CDR3 in amino acids: CASSLSGSPNQPQHF. The CDR3 bases are TGTGCCAGCAGCCTATCCGGGAGCCCTAATCAGCCCCAGCATTTT.

This clone was counted only a few times. The rearrangement uses TRBV5-4 and TRBJ1-4; possible D gene TRBD1, 6 bases. The germline V gene has CDR1 SGHNT and CDR2 YYREEE (reference sequence). The CDR3 consists of 14 residues. The V gene lost 4 bases and the J gene lost 7 bases, with 14 bases spanning the gap. Written as DNA, the CDR3 is TGTGCCAGCAGCACACAGGGAGAGGGTGAAAAACTGTTTTTT. Its translation: CASSTQGEGEKLFF.

The gene calls are TRBV27 and TRBJ2-3; 7 positions agree with TRBD1. CDR1 is MNHEY, CDR2 SMNVEV, per germline (reference sequence). The CDR3 totals 15 residues. V was clipped by 5 bases and J by 2 bases; unmatched bases: 7. CDR3 in amino acids: CASSIPGQTTDTQYF. In DNA, the CDR3 is TGTGCCAGCAGTATCCCGGGACAGACCACAGATACGCAGTATTTT.

CDR3 residues: CASSSTRTYNEQFF. The CDR3 region has the DNA TGTGCCAGCTCCTCCACCCGAACCTACAATGAGCAGTTCTTC. This chain links TRBV18 with TRBJ2-1; D call uncertain. V was trimmed by 6 bases and J by 2 bases, leaving 11 bases between them. The CDR3 sequence is 14 residues long. The germline V gene encodes CDR1 KGHSH and CDR2 LQKENI.

This CDR3 reads CASSLLGDTEAFF. The CDR3 DNA follows: TGTGCCAGCAGCCTCTTAGGGGACACTGAAGCTTTCTTT. The genes are TRBV5-4 and TRBJ1-1; D perhaps matches TRBD1 (5 bases). Germline V gives CDR1 SGHNT, CDR2 YYREEE (reference sequence). Trimming pared 4 bases from V and 3 bases from J, leaving 10 bases between. There are 13 residues in the CDR3. Combining the CDR3 with reference TRBV5-4 and TRBJ1-1 gives the whole variable domain ETGVTQSPTHLIKTRGQQVTLRCSSQSGHNTVSWYQQALGQGPQFIFQYYREEENGRGNFPPRFSGLQFPNYSSELNVNALELDDSALYLCASSLLGDTEAFFGQGTRLTVV.

The chain combines TRBV2 with TRBJ2-7, with D tentatively TRBD1 or TRBD2 (5 bases each). Germline V gene lookup returns CDR1 SNHLY and CDR2 FYNNEI. This CDR3 contains 14 residues. V was shortened by 10 bases and J by 4 bases, with 20 bases between the two germline ends. The CDR3 DNA is TGTGCCACCCGAGGGGCCAACCCCCTTTACGAGCAGTACTTC. Its protein is CATRGANPLYEQYF.

The J gene is TRBJ2-1, the V gene TRBV27; TRBD1 matches at 10 bases. The V gene end was trimmed by 1 base and the J gene end by 6 bases; junction bases not matched to a gene: 12. CDR3 length: 18 amino acids. Germline lookup yields CDR1 MNHEY and CDR2 SMNVEV (reference sequence). Written as DNA, the CDR3 is TGTGCCAGCAGTTTATTTTCTCTGACAGGGGGCAAGGCCAATGAGCAGTTCTTC. Protein product: CASSLFSLTGGKANEQFF.

The chain links TRBV15 to TRBJ2-5; TRBD1 matches 9 bases. V shed 1 base, J shed 5 bases, and the junction held 14 bases outside the gene matches. The CDR3 consists of 18 residues. CDR1 is LNHNV, CDR2 YYDKDF, per germline (reference sequence). The CDR3 region is CATSRAFGVWDRVETQYF. CDR3 DNA sequence: TGTGCCACCAGCAGAGCTTTCGGCGTGTGGGACAGGGTTGAGACCCAGTACTTC.

CDR3 sequence: CASSGPAEDTQYF. Here the CDR3 DNA reads TGTGCCAGCAGCGGTCCAGCGGAGGATACGCAGTATTTT. The chain recombines TRBV9 with TRBJ2-3; D may be TRBD2 (5 bases). This CDR3 is built from 13 residues. Looked up from germline, CDR1 is SGDLS and CDR2 is YYNGEE. The V end was cut by 3 bases, the J end by 6 bases, with 11 bases between. Together with reference TRBV9 and TRBJ2-3, the CDR3 gives the full variable domain: DSGVTQTPKHLITATGQRVTLRCSPRSGDLSVYWYQQSLDQGLQFLIQYYNGEERAKGNILERFSAQQFPDLHSELNLSSLELGDSALYFCASSGPAEDTQYFGPGTRLTVL.

This chain uses TRBV29-1 with TRBJ2-1, with TRBD2 matching over 15 bases. The CDR3 is made up of 15 amino acids. The trim removed 8 bases at V and 7 bases at J, leaving 9 bases unmatched. CDR1 is SQVTM, CDR2 ANQGSEA, per germline. CDR3 amino acids: CSTAGLAGGTNEQFF. The CDR3 DNA is TGCAGCACCGCCGGACTAGCGGGAGGGACGAATGAGCAGTTCTTC.

This clone occurred once. V is TRBV29-1 and J is TRBJ1-1; D not resolved. Between the trimmed V and J ends, which lost 3 bases and 5 bases, there was a span of 7 bases. Germline loops: CDR1 SQVTM, CDR2 ANQGSEA. The CDR3 is 11 amino acids. The CDR3 protein is CSVDRWTEAFF. CDR3 coding DNA: TGCAGCGTTGACAGATGGACTGAAGCTTTCTTT.